The T cell receptor (beta chain) under discussion was sequenced for a study of shared clonotypes between healthy human individuals. Broader study findings: Clonotypes which were not shared had lower generation probabilities than clonotypes that all four donors shared. Donor scarcity curtailed the genetic and exposure-history diversity represented herein. Specimens sampled were limited to blood, with tissue repertoires likely differing.

Sequencing was at deep level. Assay used: immunoSEQ multiplex PCR; TCRdb lists only in-frame clones, some missing. The sample contains nearly 750,000 clones, approximately 77% of which appear only once. V was clipped by 6 bases and J by 7 bases; unmatched bases: 16. Germline loops: CDR1 MDHEN, CDR2 SYDVKM. The CDR3 runs 16 residues. Details on this clone: Its antigen is currently unknown.

Sequenced: memory CD4+ T cells sorted from blood. Documented subset: CD45RA-negative fraction. The TCR sequence derives from a woman aged 25 to 39 in good health. The gene calls are TRBV28 and TRBJ2-7, with 9 bases aligning to TRBD1. The CDR3 is CASRPARAQGAGEQYF. DNA of the CDR3: TGTGCCAGCAGACCTGCCCGGGCACAGGGGGCGGGGGAGCAGTACTTC.